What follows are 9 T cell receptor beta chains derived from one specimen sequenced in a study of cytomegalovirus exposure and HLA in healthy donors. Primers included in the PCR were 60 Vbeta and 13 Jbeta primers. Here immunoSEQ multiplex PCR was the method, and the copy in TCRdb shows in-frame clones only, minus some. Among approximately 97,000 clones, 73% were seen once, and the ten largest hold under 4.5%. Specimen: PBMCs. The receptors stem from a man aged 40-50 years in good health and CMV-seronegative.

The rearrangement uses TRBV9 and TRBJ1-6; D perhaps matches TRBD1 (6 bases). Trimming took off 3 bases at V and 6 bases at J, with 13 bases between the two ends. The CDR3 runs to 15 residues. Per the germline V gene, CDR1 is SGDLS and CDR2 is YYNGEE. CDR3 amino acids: CASSAREGVNSPLHF. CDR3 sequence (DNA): TGTGCCAGCAGCGCGAGGGAGGGGGTTAATTCACCCCTCCACTTT.

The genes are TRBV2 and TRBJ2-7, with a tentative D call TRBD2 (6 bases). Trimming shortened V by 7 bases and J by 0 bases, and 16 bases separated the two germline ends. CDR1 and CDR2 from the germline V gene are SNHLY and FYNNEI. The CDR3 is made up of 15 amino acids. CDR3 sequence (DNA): TGTGCCAGCATGAGGCCTAGCGCCAGCTCCTACGAGCAGTACTTC. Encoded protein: CASMRPSASSYEQYF.

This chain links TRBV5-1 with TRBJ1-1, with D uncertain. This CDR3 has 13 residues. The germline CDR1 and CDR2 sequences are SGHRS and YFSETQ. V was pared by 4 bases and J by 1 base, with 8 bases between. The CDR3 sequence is CASSPYRNTEAFF. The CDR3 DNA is TGCGCCAGCAGCCCGTACAGGAACACTGAAGCTTTCTTT. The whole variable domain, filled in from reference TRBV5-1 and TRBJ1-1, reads KAGVTQTPRYLIKTRGQQVTLSCSPISGHRSVSWYQQTPGQGLQFLFEYFSETQRNKGNFPGRFSGRQFSNSRSEMNVSTLELGDSALYLCASSPYRNTEAFFGQGTRLTVV.

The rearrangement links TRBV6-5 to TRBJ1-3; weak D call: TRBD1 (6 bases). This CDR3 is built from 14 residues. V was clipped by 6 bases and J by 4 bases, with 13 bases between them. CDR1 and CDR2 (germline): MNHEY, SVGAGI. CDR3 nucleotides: TGTGCCAGCAGATGGGGACAAGGGGGAAACACCATATATTTT. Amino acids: CASRWGQGGNTIYF.

The CDR3 reads CASKRATEAFF. CDR3 nucleotides: TGTGCCAGCAAGAGGGCCACTGAAGCTTTCTTT. The rearrangement links TRBV7-8 to TRBJ1-1; D gene ambiguous. The germline V and J ends were trimmed by 7 bases and 4 bases, with 7 bases remaining between them. This CDR3 spans 11 amino acids. Looked up from germline, CDR1 is SGHVS and CDR2 is FQNEAQ.

CDR3 protein: CASSLDGTGLQYF. In DNA form, the CDR3 reads TGTGCCAGCAGCTTGGATGGGACAGGCCTACAGTATTTT. The chain is built from TRBV5-4 and TRBJ2-3, with 8 bases aligning to TRBD1. The germline V gene encodes CDR1 SGHNT and CDR2 YYREEE (reference sequence). V lost 0 bases and J lost 12; bases outside the gene matches: 6. The length of the CDR3 is 13 residues.

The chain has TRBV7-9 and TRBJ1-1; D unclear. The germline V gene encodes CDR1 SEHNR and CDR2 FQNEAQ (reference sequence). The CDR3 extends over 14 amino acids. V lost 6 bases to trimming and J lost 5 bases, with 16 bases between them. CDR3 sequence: CASSLMGEGTEAFF. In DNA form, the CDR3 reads TGTGCCAGCAGTCTCATGGGAGAGGGAACTGAAGCTTTCTTT.

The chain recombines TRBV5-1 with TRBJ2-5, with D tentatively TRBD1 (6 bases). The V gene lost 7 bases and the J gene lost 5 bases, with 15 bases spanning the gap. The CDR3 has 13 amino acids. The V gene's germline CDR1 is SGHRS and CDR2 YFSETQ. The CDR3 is CASYREIRETQYF. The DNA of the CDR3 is TGCGCCAGCTACAGGGAAATCAGGGAGACCCAGTACTTC.

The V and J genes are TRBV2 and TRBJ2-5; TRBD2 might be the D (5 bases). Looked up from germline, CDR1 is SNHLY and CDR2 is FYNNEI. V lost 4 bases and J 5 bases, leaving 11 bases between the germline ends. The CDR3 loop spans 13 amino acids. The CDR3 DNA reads TGTGCCAGCAGTGGGCTAGCCTTGGAGACCCAGTACTTC. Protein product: CASSGLALETQYF.